The 27 T cell receptor beta chains below all came from one sample that was sequenced in a study of tumor-infiltrating lymphocytes in primary liver carcinoma. The researchers produced TCR beta cDNA from 500 to 550 ng total RNA with a constant-region primer. Nested multiplex PCR, run for three rounds with slightly modified ARM-PCR, yielded TCR beta libraries. The opening two PCR rounds, around 11 cycles each, paired TRBV1-TRBV30 forward primers with a C-beta reverse primer. One entry per CDR3 protein results from TCRdb running MiXCR on the multiplex PCR reads. Counted here are about 210,000 distinct CDR3 sequences, around four fifths occurring once; the ten biggest clones make up approximately 18%. The study co-extracted DNA and RNA from about 21-30 mg of unsorted bulk tissue. The sequencing sample was made of tumor tissue from primary liver carcinoma. Receptors originate from a man in his forties or fifties with primary liver carcinoma and hepatitis B virus infection.

About this clonotype: This may stem from a read error, because a much larger clone lies one nucleotide away. The V gene is TRBV7-9, the J gene TRBJ2-4; D is unresolved. The V gene lost 4 bases and the J gene lost 4 bases, with 5 bases spanning the gap. Germline CDR1 is SEHNR and CDR2 is FQNEAQ (reference sequence). The CDR3 is 12 amino acids. The CDR3 bases are TGTGCCAGCAGCTCCCTAAAAAACATTCAGTACTTC. Its protein is CASSSLKNIQYF. Supplemented by reference TRBV7-9 and TRBJ2-4, the full variable domain reads DTGVSQNPRHKITKRGQNVTFRCDPISEHNRLYWYRQTLGQGPEFLTYFQNEAQLEKSRLLSDRFSAERPKGSFSTLEIQRTEQGDSAMYLCASSSLKNIQYFGAGTRLSVL.

This clonotype has ten or more counts. The chain employs TRBV12-3 or TRBV12-4 and TRBJ1-6; D is unclear. The CDR3 covers 17 residues. Trimming took off 6 bases at V and 0 bases at J, with 15 bases between the two ends. CDR3 DNA: TGTGCCAGCAGACGGGAGACGCTAGGCTCCTATAATTCACCCCTCCACTTT. Encoded protein: CASRRETLGSYNSPLHF.

Notes on this clonotype: This could be a read error, since a much larger clone is one nucleotide away. V usage is TRBV10-3 and J usage is TRBJ2-3; weak D call: TRBD2 (6 bases). Per the germline V gene, CDR1 is ENHRY and CDR2 is SYGVKD. This CDR3 comprises 15 residues. CDR3 in amino acids: CTIWTGGDSTDTQYF. The CDR3 DNA is TGTACCATATGGACGGGCGGGGACAGCACAGATACGCAGTATTTT.

This clonotype came up once. The V gene is TRBV7-9, the J gene TRBJ2-1; TRBD1 agrees at 7 bases. The CDR3 has 14 residues. CDR1 and CDR2 (germline): SEHNR, FQNEAQ (reference sequence). V lost 5 bases to trimming and J lost 6 bases; unmatched junction nucleotides: 7. The chain's CDR3 is CASSQRQGRNEQFF. The CDR3 coding sequence is TGTGCCAGCAGCCAACGACAGGGCCGCAATGAGCAGTTCTTC.

Remarks on this clonotype: At one end, the junction sequence differs from germline, possibly due to a read error. This chain joins TRBV6-2 or TRBV6-3 and TRBJ1-5, with D uncertain. Germline assignment: CDR1 MNHEY and CDR2 SVGEGT. This CDR3 contains 14 residues. The CDR3 sequence is CTSSSRSSNQPQHF. For the CDR3, the DNA is TGTACCAGCAGCTCCAGATCGAGCAATCAGCCCCAGCATTTT.

The gene calls are TRBV11-2 and TRBJ2-3, with TRBD2 matching over 8 bases. The CDR3 is 16 residues long. CDR1 is SGHAT and CDR2 is FQNNGV in the germline V gene. CDR3 region: CVRSLQAGVRTDTQYF. As DNA, the CDR3 is TGTGTCAGGAGCTTACAAGCGGGAGTCAGGACAGATACGCAGTATTTT.

This clonotype was seen only once. At one end the junction does not follow the germline gene, possibly because of a read error. The chain is built from TRBV6-5 and TRBJ1-3; D ambiguous. CDR1 MNHEY and CDR2 SVGAGI come from the germline V gene. This CDR3 is built from 17 residues. The CDR3 bases are TGTGCCATCAGTTACTCGATGCCGAAAAGCTCAGGAAACACCATATATTTT. It translates to CAISYSMPKSSGNTIYF.

Details on this clonotype: The junction does not match germline at one end; this may be a read error. The CDR3 protein is CTRSLGPSSYNEQFF. The CDR3 nucleotides are TGTACCAGGAGCTTAGGCCCGAGCTCCTACAATGAGCAGTTCTTC. The chain recombines TRBV7-3 with TRBJ2-1; no reliable D call. The CDR3 totals 15 residues. From germline, CDR1 is SGHTA and CDR2 FQGTGA.

Comments on this clonotype: A much larger clone lies one base from this, so it may be a read error. The chain recombines TRBV28 with TRBJ2-3; tentatively, D is TRBD2 (6 bases). V shed 4 bases and J shed 4 bases, with 21 bases lying between them. This CDR3 comprises 17 residues. Germline assignment: CDR1 MDHEN and CDR2 SYDVKM. CDR3 amino acids: CASSSTLGRSSADTQYF. CDR3 nucleotide sequence: TGTGCCAGCAGTTCCACCCTCGGGCGGTCTAGCGCAGATACGCAGTATTTT.

The chain is built from TRBV7-3 and TRBJ2-2; 8 bases align to TRBD2. CDR1 is SGHTA, CDR2 FQGTGA, per germline. V was pared by 9 bases and J by 6 bases, with 15 bases of the junction left unmatched. The CDR3 consists of 16 residues. CDR3 region: CASNLNPGGMAGELFF. The CDR3 nucleotides read TGTGCCAGTAACTTAAACCCGGGGGGGATGGCCGGGGAGCTGTTTTTT. Supplemented by reference TRBV7-3 and TRBJ2-2, the full variable domain reads GAGVSQTPSNKVTEKGKYVELRCDPISGHTALYWYRQSLGQGPEFLIYFQGTGAADDSGLPNDRFFAVRPEGSVSTLKIQRTERGDSAVYLCASNLNPGGMAGELFFGEGSRLTVL.

This clonotype came up a few times. As the CDR3 is not closed by the conserved phenylalanine or tryptophan, this likely results from a read error. This chain uses TRBV30 with TRBJ1-1; D is unresolved. Germline V gene sequence: CDR1 GTSNPN, CDR2 SVGIG (reference sequence). The CDR3 runs to 11 residues. Deletions cut 5 bases from V and 6 bases from J, with 10 bases between. The DNA for the CDR3 is TGTGCCTGGGATAACCGGGCTGAAGCTTTCCTT. It yields the protein CAWDNRAEAFL.

The V gene is TRBV12-3 or TRBV12-4, the J gene TRBJ2-2, with D perhaps assigned TRBD1 or TRBD2 (5 bases each). Deletions cut 4 bases from V and 10 bases from J, with 22 bases between. The CDR3 totals 16 residues. CDR3 in amino acids: CASSSGQGKAVEELFF. The CDR3 DNA reads TGTGCCAGCAGTTCAGGGCAAGGGAAAGCGGTCGAGGAGCTGTTTTTT.

The chain joins TRBV29-1 to TRBJ2-7; 9 bases align to TRBD2. This CDR3 contains 13 residues. Germline assignment: CDR1 SQVTM and CDR2 ANQGSEA. Written as DNA, the CDR3 is TGCGGCGGGGGGGATTCTGACCTCCACGAGCAGTACTTC. This sequence encodes CGGGDSDLHEQYF.

Details on this clonotype: At one end, the junction sequence differs from germline, possibly due to a read error. The gene calls are TRBV6-5 and TRBJ1-2; 9 nucleotides line up with TRBD1. This CDR3 is built from 12 residues. Germline V CDR1 and CDR2: MNHEY, SVGAGI. The DNA for the CDR3 is TGTGCGAGCAGTTACAGGGGGCATTGCTACATCTTC. Translating gives CASSYRGHCYIF.

As to this clonotype: The junction departs from germline at one end; a sequencing error may be responsible. V and J are TRBV5-5 and TRBJ2-3; the D gene is possibly TRBD2 (5 bases). This CDR3 is 16 amino acids long. Per germline, CDR1 SGHKS and CDR2 YYEKEE (reference sequence). The CDR3 bases are TGTACCAGCAGCATCCCCAATAGCGCCAGCACAGATACGCAGTATTTT. It is translated as CTSSIPNSASTDTQYF.

Concerning this clonotype itself: The germline gene is not matched at one end of the junction; a read error may be the cause. V is TRBV5-4 and J is TRBJ1-1, with D possibly TRBD1 on 5 matching bases. Germline V gives CDR1 SGHNT, CDR2 YYREEE (reference sequence). This CDR3 comprises 14 residues. This chain's CDR3 is CANRSGQGTIEVFF. CDR3 bases: TGTGCCAACAGATCCGGGCAAGGGACTATTGAAGTTTTCTTT.

Comments on this clonotype: This CDR3 is missing its conserved last phenylalanine or tryptophan, likely due to a read error. The chain has TRBV11-2 and TRBJ2-7; tentatively, D is TRBD1 (6 bases). Germline CDR1 is SGHAT and CDR2 is FQNNGV. This CDR3 is built from 14 residues. The CDR3 DNA reads as TGTGCAAGCAGGTCTAACAGGGACTCCTACGAGCAGTACCTC. This gives the protein CASRSNRDSYEQYL.

CDR3 in amino acids: CASAGQLSIVELFF. The DNA of the CDR3 is TGTGCCAGCGCGGGTCAGTTGAGCATCGTGGAGCTGTTTTTT. The chain employs TRBV11-2 and TRBJ2-2, with D possibly TRBD2 on 5 matching bases. Germline V gene sequence: CDR1 SGHAT, CDR2 FQNNGV. Between the trimmed V and J ends, which lost 8 bases and 10 bases, there was a span of 20 bases. This CDR3 region has 14 residues.

On this clonotype: One end of the junction is discordant with germline, which a read error may explain. This sequence joins TRBV28 and TRBJ1-1; no firm D call. The V gene's germline CDR1 is MDHEN and CDR2 SYDVKM. The CDR3 spans 15 residues. CDR3 protein: CASIIGRFRNTEAFF. CDR3 in DNA: TGCGCCAGCATCATTGGACGGTTTCGGAACACTGAAGCTTTCTTT.

A word on this clonotype: This CDR3 fails to terminate in the conserved phenylalanine or tryptophan, so it likely reflects a read error. The J gene is TRBJ1-5, the V gene TRBV6-1; tentatively, D is TRBD1 (5 bases). The length of the CDR3 is 13 residues. Germline V gives CDR1 MNHNS, CDR2 SASEGT. The DNA for the CDR3 is TGTGATAGCAAAGTATCAGGGTCTCAGCCCCAGCATTAT. This gives the protein CDSKVSGSQPQHY.

On this clonotype itself: Without the conserved terminal phenylalanine or tryptophan, this CDR3 likely stems from a read error. V is TRBV11-2 and J is TRBJ2-6; TRBD1 matches 8 bases. The V gene's germline CDR1 is SGHAT and CDR2 FQNNGV. CDR3 length equals 21 residues. CDR3 nucleotides: TGTACCAGCATCATGGGGGGAGACAGGGGCATTTCCCTCTCTGGGGCCAACGTCCTGACTTAC. It encodes CTSIMGGDRGISLSGANVLTY.

Of note for this clonotype: Given the absence of the conserved phenylalanine or tryptophan at the CDR3 end, a read error is likely. The DNA for the CDR3 is TGTGCTAGCAGAGTTAGTGGCCAGGCTACAGATACGCAGTATCTT. This codes for CASRVSGQATDTQYL. This chain connects TRBV6-1 to TRBJ2-3; D ambiguous. Germline values: CDR1 MNHNS, CDR2 SASEGT. The CDR3 is made up of 15 amino acids.

Turning to this clonotype: A read error may produce the germline difference seen at one junction end. V usage is TRBV12-3 or TRBV12-4 and J usage is TRBJ2-3, with 10 bases identical to TRBD1. The CDR3 length is 15 residues. The CDR3 nucleotides read TGTGTCAGCAGTAAAGGGGACAGGGGCACAGATATGCAGTATTTT. It codes for CVSSKGDRGTDMQYF.

CDR3 in DNA: TGTGCCAGCAGCTTGGGTCGGTTCCAGGAGACCCAGTACTTC. Translating it yields CASSLGRFQETQYF. The rearrangement links TRBV5-5 to TRBJ2-5, with D hard to call. Germline CDR1 reads SGHKS; CDR2 reads YYEKEE (reference sequence). The CDR3 covers 14 residues. V was shortened by 0 bases and J by 5 bases, with 11 bases between the two germline ends.

This clonotype was detected only a few times. The junction departs from the called germline gene at one end, perhaps through a read error. The chain couples TRBV11-3 to TRBJ2-1; TRBD2 aligns across 10 bases. The CDR3 has 13 residues. Germline V gene sequence: CDR1 SGHNT, CDR2 YENEEA. The CDR3 spells CTSSVLAGTGQFF. CDR3 in DNA: TGTACCAGCAGCGTACTAGCGGGAACCGGGCAGTTCTTC. The variable domain in full, completed from reference TRBV11-3 and TRBJ2-1, reads EAGVVQSPRYKIIEKKQPVAFWCNPISGHNTLYWYLQNLGQGPELLIRYENEEAVDDSQLPKDRFSAERLKGVDSTLKIQPAELGDSAVYLCTSSVLAGTGQFFGPGTRLTVL.

With regard to this clonotype: Sequence at one end of the junction differs from germline and may be a read error. The V call is TRBV11-2, the J call TRBJ2-6; TRBD1 matches at 8 bases. Looked up from germline, CDR1 is SGHAT and CDR2 is FQNNGV. The CDR3 totals 21 residues. The CDR3 loop is CASSMGGDRGIRPSGANILTF. In nucleotides, the CDR3 is TGTGCCAGCAGCATGGGGGGAGACAGGGGCATTCGCCCCTCTGGGGCCAACATCCTGACTTTC.

The chain carries TRBV5-6 and TRBJ2-7; D possibly corresponds to TRBD2 (6 bases). CDR1 SGHDT and CDR2 YYEEEE come from the germline V gene. V lost 5 bases to trimming and J lost 0 bases, with 18 bases between them. The CDR3 has 16 amino acids. This CDR3 reads CASRNTWLGGSYEQYF. The CDR3 region has the DNA TGTGCCAGCAGAAATACTTGGCTGGGGGGCTCCTACGAGCAGTACTTC.